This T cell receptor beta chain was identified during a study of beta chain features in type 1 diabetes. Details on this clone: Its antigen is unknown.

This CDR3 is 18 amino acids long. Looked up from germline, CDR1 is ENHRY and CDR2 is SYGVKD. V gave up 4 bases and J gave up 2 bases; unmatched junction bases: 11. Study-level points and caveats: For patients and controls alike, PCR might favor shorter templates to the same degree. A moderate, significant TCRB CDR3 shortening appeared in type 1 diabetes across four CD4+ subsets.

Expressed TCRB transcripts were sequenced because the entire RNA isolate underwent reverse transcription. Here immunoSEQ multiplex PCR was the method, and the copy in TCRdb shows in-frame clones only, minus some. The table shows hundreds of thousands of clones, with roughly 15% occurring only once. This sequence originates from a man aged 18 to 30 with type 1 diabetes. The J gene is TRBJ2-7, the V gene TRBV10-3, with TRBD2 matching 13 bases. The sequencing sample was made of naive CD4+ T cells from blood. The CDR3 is CAISAGTSGVKTAYEQYF. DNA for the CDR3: TGTGCCATCAGTGCCGGGACTAGCGGGGTTAAAACCGCCTACGAGCAGTACTTC.